This T cell receptor (beta chain) is from a study of cytomegalovirus exposure and HLA in healthy donors. Primers included in the PCR were 60 Vbeta and 13 Jbeta primers. Produced via immunoSEQ multiplex PCR; TCRdb's table is partial and in-frame only. Among approximately 300,000 clones listed, 70% to 90% were seen once. This clone was recorded a few times. Its antigen is unknown. The CDR3 has 15 amino acids. Deletions cut 4 bases from V and 3 bases from J, with 16 bases between. Germline CDR1 is LNHDA and CDR2 is SQIVND (reference sequence). Study-wide results and caveats: In a later analysis, specific HLA alleles were associated with 15,000 to 20,000 TCR beta sequences at a 0.05 false discovery rate. In a later analysis, HLA-associated TCR beta chains were more clonally expanded than equally common others. Cytomegalovirus-associated TCR beta chains were listed, numbering some 170. One later analysis reportedly identified an Asian-associated ancestry cluster that showed fewer N-insertions than the approximately 710-donor mean.

Sequencing used PBMCs. The rearrangement joins TRBV19 to TRBJ2-7; perhaps TRBD2 as D (5 bases). The receptor comes from a middle-aged woman in good health and CMV-seropositive. The CDR3 DNA follows: TGTGCCAGTAGTAGTCTGGCAGGAGGAAACTACGAGCAGTACTTC. Its protein is CASSSLAGGNYEQYF.